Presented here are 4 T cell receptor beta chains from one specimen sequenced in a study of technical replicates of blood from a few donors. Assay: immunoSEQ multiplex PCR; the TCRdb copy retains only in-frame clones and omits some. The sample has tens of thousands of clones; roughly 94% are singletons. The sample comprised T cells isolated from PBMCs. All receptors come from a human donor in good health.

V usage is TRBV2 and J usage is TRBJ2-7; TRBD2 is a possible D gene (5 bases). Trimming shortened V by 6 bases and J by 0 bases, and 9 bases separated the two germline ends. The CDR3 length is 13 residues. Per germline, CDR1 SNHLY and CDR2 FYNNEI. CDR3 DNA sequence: TGTGCCAGCAGGGCGGACTCCTCCTACGAGCAGTACTTC. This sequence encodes CASRADSSYEQYF.

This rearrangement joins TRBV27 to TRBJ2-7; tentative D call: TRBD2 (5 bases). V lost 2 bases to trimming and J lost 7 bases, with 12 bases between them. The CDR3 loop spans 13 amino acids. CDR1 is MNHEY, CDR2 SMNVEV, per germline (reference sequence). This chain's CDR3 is CASSLSSAWEQYF. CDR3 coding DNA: TGTGCCAGCAGTTTAAGTAGCGCCTGGGAGCAGTACTTC.

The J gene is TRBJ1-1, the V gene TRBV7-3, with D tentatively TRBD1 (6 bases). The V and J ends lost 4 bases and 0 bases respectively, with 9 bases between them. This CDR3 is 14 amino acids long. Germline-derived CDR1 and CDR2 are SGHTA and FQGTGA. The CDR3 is CASSSGQMNTEAFF. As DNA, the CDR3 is TGTGCCAGCAGCTCCGGACAGATGAACACTGAAGCTTTCTTT.

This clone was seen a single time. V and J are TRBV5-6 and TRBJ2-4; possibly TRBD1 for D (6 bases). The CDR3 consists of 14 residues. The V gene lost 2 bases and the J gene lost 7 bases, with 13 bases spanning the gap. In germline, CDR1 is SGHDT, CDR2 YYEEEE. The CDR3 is CASSLFTDRNIQYF. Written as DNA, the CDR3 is TGTGCCAGCAGCTTATTTACAGACAGGAACATTCAGTACTTC.